The 7 T cell receptor beta chains listed next were all sequenced from one sample in a study of metastatic and nonmetastatic thyroid tumors. Treatment of any kind had been given to no patient before thyroid surgery. MiXCR re-clonotyped the PCR reads for TCRdb. Of about 59,000 clones in the sample, 30% were seen once. Sequencing used blood. All receptors derive from a female donor with papillary thyroid cancer or a benign thyroid nodule (not recorded which). Some clones in this sample may be carry-over from other donors' samples.

This rearrangement joins TRBV28 to TRBJ2-7, with 7 bases aligning to TRBD2. This CDR3 spans 15 amino acids. The germline CDR1 and CDR2 sequences are MDHEN and SYDVKM. The J segment lost 6 bases and the V segment lost 6 bases, leaving 14 bases of the junction unmatched. The CDR3 region is CASSLSSVQRGEQYF. The DNA for the CDR3 is TGTGCCAGCAGCCTTTCTAGCGTACAGCGGGGCGAGCAGTACTTC.

This clone was observed a handful of times. V usage is TRBV12-3 or TRBV12-4 and J usage is TRBJ2-7; D is unresolved. With 4 bases removed from V and 1 base from J, the gap between germline ends came to 8 bases. The CDR3 runs 13 residues. CDR3 sequence (DNA): TGTGCCAGCAGTTGGTCCTTATCCTACGAGCAGTACTTC. This gives the protein CASSWSLSYEQYF.

This chain joins TRBV6-4 and TRBJ1-6; 8 bases are a match to TRBD1. Germline CDR1 is MRHNA and CDR2 is SNTAGT. With V trimmed by 6 bases and J by 6 bases, 4 bases remained unmatched. This CDR3 has 14 amino acids. CDR3 loop: CASSATGANSPLHF. The CDR3 DNA reads TGTGCCAGCAGCGCGACAGGGGCTAATTCACCCCTCCACTTT.

The chain is built from TRBV7-2 and TRBJ1-1; D is undetermined. V was clipped by 3 bases and J by 5 bases, with 13 bases between them. This CDR3 has 14 residues. Germline CDR1 and CDR2: SGHTA and FQGNSA. The CDR3 sequence is CASSLFGSSTEAFF. CDR3 bases: TGTGCCAGCAGCTTGTTTGGCAGTTCGACTGAAGCTTTCTTT.

The chain couples TRBV28 to TRBJ1-2; D is unresolved. V lost 3 bases, J lost 2 bases, and 7 bases lay in between. CDR3 size: 13 residues. Germline V CDR1 and CDR2: MDHEN, SYDVKM. The CDR3 region has the DNA TGTGCCAGCAGTTTCGCGTGGAACTATGGCTACACCTTC. It translates to CASSFAWNYGYTF.

This clone was found a few times. V usage is TRBV28 and J usage is TRBJ1-4; a possible D gene is TRBD1 (5 bases). Germline loops: CDR1 MDHEN, CDR2 SYDVKM. Trimming took off 6 bases at V and 5 bases at J, with 19 bases between the two ends. CDR3 length: 16 residues. The CDR3, as DNA: TGTGCCAGCAGCCCGTCCTTGGCAGGGCAGAATGAAAAACTGTTTTTT. Its protein product is CASSPSLAGQNEKLFF.

This chain connects TRBV30 to TRBJ2-7; D not certain. This CDR3 region has 13 residues. In germline, CDR1 is GTSNPN, CDR2 SVGIG (reference sequence). The ends were cut back, 1 base at V and 6 bases at J, with 13 bases in the middle. The CDR3 coding sequence is TGTGCCTGGAGTGAACTCCTCCACGGCGAGCAGTACTTC. Protein: CAWSELLHGEQYF.